This T cell receptor beta chain was identified during a study of T cell clones after liver transplantation. Across the whole study: Subjects received no induction therapy and standard immunosuppression until randomization at 12-24 months post-transplant.

Germline V CDR1 and CDR2: MNHEY, SVGAGI. This CDR3 region has 14 residues. Alloreactive TCRbeta sequences came from sequencing proliferating CFSE-low cells in the MLR. Profiled with immunoSEQ multiplex PCR; TCRdb holds only in-frame clones, not every one. Of fewer than 5,000 clones listed, more than 20% were seen once; the top ten hold 12% to 15%. Details on this clone: The antigen remains unidentified.

This TCR came from a human patient who received a liver transplant. Some T cells may be the graft donor's. Material: CD4+ T cells from cultured PBMCs. The chain has TRBV6-5 and TRBJ2-5; 7 bases line up with TRBD1. The DNA end lines up better with TRBJ2-7; the J call may be wrong. Here the CDR3 reads CASSVRDRTYEQYF. In DNA, the CDR3 is TGTGCCAGCAGTGTCAGGGACAGAACCTACGAGCAGTACTTC.